The sequence of this T cell receptor (beta chain) was determined in a study of cytomegalovirus exposure and HLA in healthy donors. Germline V gives CDR1 SQVTM, CDR2 ANQGSEA. The CDR3 totals 13 residues. V dropped 3 bases and J dropped 5 bases, with 11 bases sitting between them. Study-level findings and limits: Among TCR beta chains, those listed as cytomegalovirus-associated numbered about 150. Subsequent analysis revealed that first-cohort TCR clusters tended to co-occur in the roughly 120 validation repertoires. In vitro work confirmed that three CMV-associated chains recognize CMV antigens. Reports showed the classifier diagnosing cytomegalovirus status with high specificity and sensitivity.

Concerning this clone: The antigen is not known.

Assay used: immunoSEQ multiplex PCR; TCRdb lists only in-frame clones, some missing. The data show a few hundred thousand clones, around 90% seen once. The sequence derives from a woman aged 18-35 years in good health and CMV-seronegative. The rearrangement joins TRBV29-1 to TRBJ2-1, with a possible D match to TRBD2 (5 bases). Sample: PBMCs. This CDR3 reads CSVDGLGNNEQFF. The CDR3 DNA reads TGCAGCGTTGATGGACTGGGGAACAATGAGCAGTTCTTC.